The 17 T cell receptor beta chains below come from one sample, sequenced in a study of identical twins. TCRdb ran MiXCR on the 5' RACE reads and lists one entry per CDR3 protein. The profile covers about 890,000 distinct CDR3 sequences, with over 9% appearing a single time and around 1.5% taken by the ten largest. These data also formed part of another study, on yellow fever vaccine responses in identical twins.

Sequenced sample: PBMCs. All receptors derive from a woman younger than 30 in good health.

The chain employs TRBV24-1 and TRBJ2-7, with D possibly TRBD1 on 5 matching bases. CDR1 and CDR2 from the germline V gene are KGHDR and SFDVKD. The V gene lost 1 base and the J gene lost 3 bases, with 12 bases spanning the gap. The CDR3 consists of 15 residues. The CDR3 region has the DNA TGTGCCACCAGTGATTTCCCAGACAGAATCTACGAGCAGTACGTC. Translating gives CATSDFPDRIYEQYV.

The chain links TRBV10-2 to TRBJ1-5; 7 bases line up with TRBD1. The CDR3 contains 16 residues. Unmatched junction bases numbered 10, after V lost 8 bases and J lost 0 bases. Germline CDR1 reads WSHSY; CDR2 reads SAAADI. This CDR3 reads CASSSQGGDSNQPQHF. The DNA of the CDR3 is TGCGCCAGCTCAAGTCAGGGGGGGGATAGCAATCAGCCCCAGCATTTT.

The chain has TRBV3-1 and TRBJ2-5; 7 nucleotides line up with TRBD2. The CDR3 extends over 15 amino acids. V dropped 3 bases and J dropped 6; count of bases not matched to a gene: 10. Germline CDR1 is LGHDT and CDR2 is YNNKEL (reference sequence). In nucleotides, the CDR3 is TGTGCCAGCAGCCATTCCCAAACTAGCGCGAAGACCCAGTACTTC. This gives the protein CASSHSQTSAKTQYF.

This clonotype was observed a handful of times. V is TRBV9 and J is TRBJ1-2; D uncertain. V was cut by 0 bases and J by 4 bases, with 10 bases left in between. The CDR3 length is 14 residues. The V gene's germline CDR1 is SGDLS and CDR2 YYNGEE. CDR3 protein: CASSVELGGYGYTF. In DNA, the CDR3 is TGTGCCAGCAGCGTAGAGTTAGGAGGCTATGGCTACACCTTC.

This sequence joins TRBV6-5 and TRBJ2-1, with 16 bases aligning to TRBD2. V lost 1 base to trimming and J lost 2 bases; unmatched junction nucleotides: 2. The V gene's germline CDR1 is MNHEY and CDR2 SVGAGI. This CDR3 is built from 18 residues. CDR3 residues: CASSYLGTSGGAYNEQFF. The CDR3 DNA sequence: TGTGCCAGCAGTTACTTAGGGACTAGCGGGGGGGCCTACAATGAGCAGTTCTTC.

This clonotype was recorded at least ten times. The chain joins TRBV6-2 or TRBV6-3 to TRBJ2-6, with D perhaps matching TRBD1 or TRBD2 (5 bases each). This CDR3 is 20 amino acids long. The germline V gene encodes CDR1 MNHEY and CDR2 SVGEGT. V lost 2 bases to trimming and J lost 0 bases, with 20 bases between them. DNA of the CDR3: TGTGCCAGCAGTTACCGATCACGCCGGGGCCCTAACTCTGGGGCCAACGTCCTGACTTTC. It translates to CASSYRSRRGPNSGANVLTF.

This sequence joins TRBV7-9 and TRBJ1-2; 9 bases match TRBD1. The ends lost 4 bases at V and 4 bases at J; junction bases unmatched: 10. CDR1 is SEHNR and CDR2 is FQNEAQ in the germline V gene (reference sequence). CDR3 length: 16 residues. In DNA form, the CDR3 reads TGTGCCAGCAGCTCGTGGACAGGGGAAATTGGCTATGGCTACACCTTC. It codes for CASSSWTGEIGYGYTF.

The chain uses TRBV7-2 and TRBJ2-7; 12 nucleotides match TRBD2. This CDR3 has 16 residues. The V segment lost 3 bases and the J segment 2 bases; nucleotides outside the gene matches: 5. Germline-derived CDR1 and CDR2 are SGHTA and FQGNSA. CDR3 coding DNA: TGTGCCAGCAGCTTGGACGGACTAGCGGGGCCCTACGAGCAGTACGTC. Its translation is CASSLDGLAGPYEQYV.

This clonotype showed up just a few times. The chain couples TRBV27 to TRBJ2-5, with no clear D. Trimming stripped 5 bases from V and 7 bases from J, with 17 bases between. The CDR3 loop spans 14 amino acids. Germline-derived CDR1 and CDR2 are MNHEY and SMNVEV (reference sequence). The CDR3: CASSPLGKSGTQYF. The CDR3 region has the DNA TGTGCCAGCAGTCCCTTGGGGAAATCGGGGACCCAGTACTTC.

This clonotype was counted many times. The CDR3: CASSLQGGNEQFF. The CDR3 nucleotides read TGCGCCAGCAGCTTGCAGGGTGGCAATGAGCAGTTCTTC. The chain joins TRBV5-1 to TRBJ2-1; D may be TRBD1 (5 bases). The V end was cut by 1 base, the J end by 6 bases, with 8 bases between. CDR1 and CDR2 (germline): SGHRS, YFSETQ. This CDR3 region has 13 residues.

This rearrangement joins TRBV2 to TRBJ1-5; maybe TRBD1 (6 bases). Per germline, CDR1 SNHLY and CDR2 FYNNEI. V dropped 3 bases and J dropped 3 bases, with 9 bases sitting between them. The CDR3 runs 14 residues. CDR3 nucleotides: TGTGCCAGCAGTGATGCAGGGGACAATCAGCCCCAGCATTTT. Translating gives CASSDAGDNQPQHF.

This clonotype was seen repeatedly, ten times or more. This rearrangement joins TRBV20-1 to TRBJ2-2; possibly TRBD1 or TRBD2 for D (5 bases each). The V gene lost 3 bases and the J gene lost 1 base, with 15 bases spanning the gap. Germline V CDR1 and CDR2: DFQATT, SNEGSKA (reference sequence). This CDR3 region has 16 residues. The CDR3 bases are TGCAGTGCTAGGGCGACCGGGACGGGGAACACCGGGGAGCTGTTTTTT. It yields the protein CSARATGTGNTGELFF.

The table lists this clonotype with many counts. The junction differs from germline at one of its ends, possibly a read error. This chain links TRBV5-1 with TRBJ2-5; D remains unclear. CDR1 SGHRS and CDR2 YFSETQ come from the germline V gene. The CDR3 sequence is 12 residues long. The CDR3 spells CASSLEEETQYF. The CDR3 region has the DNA TGTGCCAGCAGCTTAGAAGAAGAGACCCAGTACTTC.

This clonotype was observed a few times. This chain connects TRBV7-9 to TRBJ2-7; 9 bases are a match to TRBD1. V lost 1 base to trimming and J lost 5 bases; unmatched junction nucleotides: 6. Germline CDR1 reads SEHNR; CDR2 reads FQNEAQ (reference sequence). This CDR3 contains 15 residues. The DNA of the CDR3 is TGTGCCAGCAGCTTAGTAGGGACAGGGTCACACGAGCAGTACTTC. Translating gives CASSLVGTGSHEQYF.

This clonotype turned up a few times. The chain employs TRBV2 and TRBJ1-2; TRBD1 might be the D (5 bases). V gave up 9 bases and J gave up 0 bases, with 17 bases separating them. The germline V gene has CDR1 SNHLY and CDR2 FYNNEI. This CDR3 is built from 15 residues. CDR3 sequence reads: CARRPAGRPNYGYTF. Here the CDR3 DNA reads TGTGCCAGGAGGCCGGCAGGGAGACCTAACTATGGCTACACCTTC.

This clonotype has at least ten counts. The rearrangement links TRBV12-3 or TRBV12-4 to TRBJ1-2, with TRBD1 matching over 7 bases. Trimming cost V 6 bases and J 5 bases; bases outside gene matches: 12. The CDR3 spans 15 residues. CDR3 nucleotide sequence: TGTGCCAGCAGCATTACTACAGGGGAAGGGTATGGCTACACCTTC. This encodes CASSITTGEGYGYTF.

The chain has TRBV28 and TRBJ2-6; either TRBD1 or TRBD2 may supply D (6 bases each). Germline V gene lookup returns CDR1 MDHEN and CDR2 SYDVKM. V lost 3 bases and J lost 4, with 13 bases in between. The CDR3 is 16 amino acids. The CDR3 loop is CASSLSGGKGANVLTF. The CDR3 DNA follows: TGTGCCAGCAGTTTGTCCGGGGGCAAAGGGGCCAACGTCCTGACTTTC.